These T cell receptor beta chains were read from a single sample in a study of blood T cell repertoires in COVID-19. Sequenced by immunoSEQ multiplex PCR; TCRdb stores in-frame clones only, minus some. The sample comprises about 190,000 clones, 70% to 90% of which are singletons, and 1.1% rests with the top ten. The source material was peripheral blood. The receptors originated from a man between 25 and 39 years old with acute or convalescent COVID-19. Each CDR3 is given with its conserved first and last residue. D genes are given only for firm matches. Some rows have no size entry. The others give once, few or many, or a class for an expanded clone.

CDR3 DNA | CDR3 protein | V gene | clone size | J gene | D gene
TGTGCCAGTAGCGGACTAGCGGCCGCCTACAATGAGCAGTTCTTC | CASSGLAAAYNEQFF | TRBV19 | NA | TRBJ2-1 | TRBD2
TGTGCCAGCAGCTTATTACTCCCCGGGGGGGGTCAGCCCCAGCATTTT | CASSLLLPGGGQPQHF | TRBV7-9 | NA | TRBJ1-5 | NA
TGCGCCAGCAGTCTACAGGACTCTGGGGCCAACGTCCTGACTTTC | CASSLQDSGANVLTF | TRBV10-2 | NA | TRBJ2-6 | NA
TGCGCCAGCAGCACCACTCCGACAGGGTCAGAGACCCAGTACTTC | CASSTTPTGSETQYF | TRBV5-1 | NA | TRBJ2-5 | TRBD1
TGTGCCAGCCGCCCCTTTAGGCGGCAGGTCGGGGACACCGGGGAGCTGTTTTTT | CASRPFRRQVGDTGELFF | TRBV21-1 | NA | TRBJ2-2 | NA
TGTGCCAGCAGTGATCGGAGGGCCCAACAGCCCCAGCATTTT | CASSDRRAQQPQHF | TRBV2 | NA | TRBJ1-5 | NA
TGTGCCAGCAGCTTAGGAACAGTTACTAATGAAAAACTGTTTTTT | CASSLGTVTNEKLFF | TRBV7-8 | NA | TRBJ1-4 | NA
TGCGCCAGCAGCCCCGCAGGGTCCTATGGCTACACCTTC | CASSPAGSYGYTF | TRBV5-1 | NA | TRBJ1-2 | NA
TGTGCCAGCAGCGCCCTGGACAGTCTCTCTGGAAACACCATATATTTT | CASSALDSLSGNTIYF | TRBV7-3 | NA | TRBJ1-3 | NA
TGTGCCAGCTGGGAGGGGGACACTGAAGCTTTCTTT | CASWEGDTEAFF | TRBV2 | NA | TRBJ1-1 | NA
TGCGCCAGCAGGCCAAAGGGACAGCCCCATGGGGCCAACGTCCTGACTTTC | CASRPKGQPHGANVLTF | TRBV5-1 | NA | TRBJ2-6 | TRBD1
TGTGCCAGCAGCCAATCATATCGCGCTGAAGCTTTCTTT | CASSQSYRAEAFF | TRBV3-1/TRBV3-2 | once | TRBJ1-1 | NA
TGTGCCAGCAGCTTAGGAAGACTACAGGGTGACACCGGGGAGCTGTTTTTT | CASSLGRLQGDTGELFF | TRBV11-3 | NA | TRBJ2-2 | NA
TGTGCCAGCAGCGCACAGGGTACTGGGGCCAACGTCCTGACTTTC | CASSAQGTGANVLTF | TRBV9 | NA | TRBJ2-6 | NA
TGTGCCAGCAGGTTACAGGGAACGAACACTGAAGCTTTCTTT | CASRLQGTNTEAFF | TRBV27 | NA | TRBJ1-1 | NA
TGCGCCAGCAGCCAACTAACCTCCTACAATGAGCAGTTCTTC | CASSQLTSYNEQFF | TRBV4-1 | once | TRBJ2-1 | NA
TGCGCCAGCAGCCCCTCCGGGAGGGATAATTCACCCCTCCACTTT | CASSPSGRDNSPLHF | TRBV5-1 | NA | TRBJ1-6 | NA
TGTGCCAGTAGTATAGATCAGGGCAATCAGCCCCAGCATTTT | CASSIDQGNQPQHF | TRBV19 | once | TRBJ1-5 | NA
TGTGCCAGCAGCTCAACTGGGACAGGGGGCGGCACAGATACGCAGTATTTT | CASSSTGTGGGTDTQYF | TRBV11-2 | once | TRBJ2-3 | TRBD1
TGTGCCAGCAGTGAATTGGAGGCCAGTGATAGCAATCAGCCCCAGCATTTT | CASSELEASDSNQPQHF | TRBV2 | NA | TRBJ1-5 | NA
TGTGCCAGCAGTTTTGGGACAGTATCCGAAGCTTTCTTT | CASSFGTVSEAFF | TRBV12-3/TRBV12-4 | few | TRBJ1-1 | TRBD1
TGTGTCTCCGTAACCAGGGGGGACACTGAAGCTTTCTTT | CVSVTRGDTEAFF | TRBV6-5 | NA | TRBJ1-1 | TRBD1
TGTGCCAGCAGCCGACAGGGTGGTAATTCACCCCTCCACTTT | CASSRQGGNSPLHF | TRBV3-1/TRBV3-2 | NA | TRBJ1-6 | TRBD1
TGCGCCAGCACGCAAGCCGAGCAGTACTTC | CASTQAEQYF | TRBV5-1 | NA | TRBJ2-7 | NA
TGTGCCAGCAGCTTGGGAACGGGTGAAAAACTGTTTTTT | CASSLGTGEKLFF | TRBV5-4 | NA | TRBJ1-4 | NA
TGTGCCAGCAGCTTTGCCCGCGGCGAGCAGTACTTC | CASSFARGEQYF | TRBV5-4 | NA | TRBJ2-7 | NA
TGTGCCAGCAGTTTGCTGGACAGGGCCACTGAAGCTTTCTTT | CASSLLDRATEAFF | TRBV28 | NA | TRBJ1-1 | TRBD1
TGTGCCAGCAGTTGGGGGAGGGCTGGGACCCAGTACTTC | CASSWGRAGTQYF | TRBV27 | NA | TRBJ2-5 | TRBD2
TGTGCCAGAAGCTTAGCTTGGAGGGGTGGCAATCAGCCCCAGCATTTT | CARSLAWRGGNQPQHF | TRBV5-3 | NA | TRBJ1-5 | NA
TGTGCCAGCAGCTTGGGGCTCTTCTCTGGAAACACCATATATTTT | CASSLGLFSGNTIYF | TRBV5-8 | NA | TRBJ1-3 | NA
TGTGCCAGCAGCTTTAGCGGGAACCAAGAGACCCAGTACTTC | CASSFSGNQETQYF | TRBV7-6 | NA | TRBJ2-5 | TRBD2
TGTGCCAGCAGTTTTCAGGGGGCGTCTGGCAATCAGCCCCAGCATTTT | CASSFQGASGNQPQHF | TRBV28 | few | TRBJ1-5 | TRBD1
TGTGCCACCAGAAGGCAAGGGGGAGGGGGCAATCAGCCCCAGCATTTT | CATRRQGGGGNQPQHF | TRBV24-1 | NA | TRBJ1-5 | NA
TGTGCCAGCTTTTTGTCAGGGCGGAACTATGGCTACACCTTC | CASFLSGRNYGYTF | TRBV28 | NA | TRBJ1-2 | NA
TGTGCCTGGAGCGTCCTAACCGGGACAGGGGACGAAGCTTTCTTT | CAWSVLTGTGDEAFF | TRBV30 | once | TRBJ1-1 | TRBD1
TGCAGTGCAGACCGGGACAGGGAAGCTTTCTTT | CSADRDREAFF | TRBV20-1 | once | TRBJ1-1 | TRBD1
TGTGCCAGCAGCCCTAGGAGGAATTCACCCCTCCACTTT | CASSPRRNSPLHF | TRBV7-6 | NA | TRBJ1-6 | NA
TGTGCCAGCCGCCTGGGGAGCGGGATAGGCCCCGACGAGCAGTACTTC | CASRLGSGIGPDEQYF | TRBV5-4 | NA | TRBJ2-7 | TRBD2
TGTGCCAGCAGTCCGGGACAGTCCTACGAGCAGTACTTC | CASSPGQSYEQYF | TRBV12-3/TRBV12-4 | NA | TRBJ2-7 | TRBD1
TGTGCCAGCAGTTCGACAGGGAGGGGCTACACCTTC | CASSSTGRGYTF | TRBV6-5 | once | TRBJ1-2 | TRBD1
TGTGCCAGCAGTTTTGTTCAGGGTAGAGAAAAACTGTTTTTT | CASSFVQGREKLFF | TRBV28 | NA | TRBJ1-4 | NA
TGTGCCAGCAGTTGGGACAGGGGAACTGAAGCTTTCTTT | CASSWDRGTEAFF | TRBV28 | NA | TRBJ1-1 | TRBD1
TGTGCCAGCCTAGGCGATACGCAGTATTTT | CASLGDTQYF | TRBV28 | NA | TRBJ2-3 | NA
TGTGCCAGCAGTTTATGGGGGAGTTACAATGAGCAGTTCTTC | CASSLWGSYNEQFF | TRBV28 | NA | TRBJ2-1 | NA
TGTGCCAGCAGTGCGGGGGGTACCGACACTGAAGCTTTCTTT | CASSAGGTDTEAFF | TRBV6-6 | NA | TRBJ1-1 | NA
TGTGCCAGCAGTTTTCGTGGGAGCCCAGGCTACACCTTC | CASSFRGSPGYTF | TRBV12-3/TRBV12-4 | NA | TRBJ1-2 | NA
TGTGCCAGCAGTGAAAAGGCCCCAGCGATCACCTACGAGCAGTACTTC | CASSEKAPAITYEQYF | TRBV6-1 | NA | TRBJ2-7 | NA